The sample holds a few counts of the clone carrying this T cell receptor (beta chain). Its antigen is not known. Total RNA extracted from each sample amounted to at least 5.5 micrograms. It was with a sample-barcoded 5' primer and a J-beta primer mix that a second PCR of roughly 6 to 12 cycles was run. In TCRdb, the 5' RACE reads were re-called with MiXCR into one record per CDR3 protein. The table has nearly 800,000 distinct CDR3 sequences, just under 25% seen once. The sample is drawn from a study of blood T cells in healthy people across ages. Study results and caveats: Whereas aged donors had fewer naive CD4+ cells, long-lived donors had more of them and higher diversity.

CDR3 length: 16 residues. Germline V gene data show CDR1 as LGHNA and CDR2 as YSLEER. Between the trimmed V and J ends, which lost 0 bases and 6 bases, there was a span of 17 bases. These sequences were also reported in another study, on T cells of mothers and their children. That paper notes: Per 15 ul, 1.5 ug of RNA was used, with all extracted RNA going into cDNA synthesis.

The chain carries TRBV4-3 and TRBJ1-2; TRBD1 might be the D (5 bases). The sequence derives from a boy aged 5 to 17 in good health. The sample was blood. CDR3 sequence reads: CASSQDCSGKVDGYTF. The DNA for the CDR3 is TGCGCCAGCAGCCAAGACTGTTCAGGGAAGGTGGATGGCTACACCTTC.